These 12 T cell receptor beta chains came from one sample sequenced in a study of blood T cell repertoires in COVID-19. Assay used: immunoSEQ multiplex PCR; TCRdb lists only in-frame clones, some missing. The sample carries roughly 56,000 clones, 70% to 90% recorded once. The specimen was peripheral blood. The receptors here all came from a human donor in a cohort sampled during active COVID-19.

A few counts support this clone. V is TRBV18 and J is TRBJ2-7; a weak D match, TRBD1 (6 bases). CDR3 length equals 14 residues. Trimming took off 1 base at V and 4 bases at J, with 11 bases between the two ends. Looked up from germline, CDR1 is KGHSH and CDR2 is LQKENI. CDR3 loop: CASSPLQQGYEQYF. The CDR3, as DNA: TGTGCCAGCTCACCACTACAACAGGGTTACGAGCAGTACTTC.

This sequence joins TRBV19 and TRBJ2-5; the match to TRBD1 covers 10 bases. The ends lost 1 base at V and 4 bases at J; junction bases unmatched: 9. CDR1 LNHDA and CDR2 SQIVND come from the germline V gene (reference sequence). The CDR3 sequence is 17 residues long. The DNA of the CDR3 is TGTGCCAGTAGTATAGGTCGGACAGGGGGAGTTGGAGAGACCCAGTACTTC. Its protein is CASSIGRTGGVGETQYF.

J is TRBJ1-1 and V is TRBV19; 7 bases line up with TRBD1. The germline V gene encodes CDR1 LNHDA and CDR2 SQIVND (reference sequence). V shed 7 bases and J 4 bases; nucleotides not matched to a gene: 9. CDR3 length: 14 residues. Here the CDR3 DNA reads TGTGCCAGTAAAACTCAACAGGGGTTCACTGAAGCTTTCTTT. This translates into CASKTQQGFTEAFF.

The rearrangement links TRBV6-5 to TRBJ1-1; no clear D gene. V lost 7 bases to trimming and J lost 1 base, with 7 bases between them. Germline CDR1 and CDR2: MNHEY and SVGAGI. There are 12 residues in the CDR3. CDR3 residues: CASNRQNTEAFF. The DNA of the CDR3 is TGTGCCAGCAACCGACAGAACACTGAAGCTTTCTTT.

J is TRBJ1-4 and V is TRBV10-3; unclear D gene. The germline V and J ends were trimmed by 6 bases and 4 bases, with 15 bases remaining between them. The CDR3 runs to 15 residues. CDR1 and CDR2 (germline): ENHRY, SYGVKD. The CDR3, as DNA: TGTGCCATCAGGCGCGGGCGGGAAAGTAATGAAAAACTGTTTTTT. It codes for CAIRRGRESNEKLFF.

The gene calls are TRBV7-2 and TRBJ2-3; a possible D gene is TRBD2 (6 bases). Germline CDR1 SGHTA, CDR2 FQGNSA. CDR3 size: 16 residues. Trimming cost V 2 bases and J 2 bases, with 14 bases left between them. The CDR3 sequence is CASSLRDGGVTDTQYF. The CDR3 DNA sequence: TGTGCCAGCAGCTTAAGGGACGGGGGTGTCACAGATACGCAGTATTTT.

The gene calls are TRBV9 and TRBJ2-1, with TRBD2 matching 10 bases. V dropped 1 base and J dropped 4; count of bases not matched to a gene: 2. Germline CDR1 is SGDLS and CDR2 is YYNGEE. The CDR3 consists of 15 residues. CDR3 coding DNA: TGTGCCAGCAGCGTAACTAGCGGGGTATACAATGAGCAGTTCTTC. Translating it yields CASSVTSGVYNEQFF.

The chain carries TRBV28 and TRBJ2-4, with 7 positions matching TRBD1. Germline values: CDR1 MDHEN, CDR2 SYDVKM. This CDR3 is 14 amino acids long. The ends lost 7 bases at V and 6 bases at J; junction bases unmatched: 9. Here the CDR3 DNA reads TGTGCCAGCAATCCCGGGACAGCCCCAAACATTCAGTACTTC. Encoded protein: CASNPGTAPNIQYF.

The rearrangement joins TRBV2 to TRBJ1-3; 8 positions agree with TRBD1. This CDR3 is built from 15 residues. From germline, CDR1 is SNHLY and CDR2 FYNNEI. Losses at the gene ends were 1 base for V and 3 bases for J; bases not matched to a gene: 2. The CDR3 nucleotides read TGTGCCAGCAGTGAAGGGACAGGGATTGGAAACACCATATATTTT. Protein: CASSEGTGIGNTIYF.

This clone was detected only a few times. V and J are TRBV6-6 and TRBJ2-1, with D perhaps TRBD2 (6 bases). The CDR3 has 14 amino acids. Trimming cost V 0 bases and J 9 bases, with 12 bases left between them. Germline V gene sequence: CDR1 MNHNY, CDR2 SVGAGI (reference sequence). The CDR3 bases are TGTGCCAGCAGTTACTCGCGACTAGAACTTGAGCAGTTCTTC. Translation gives CASSYSRLELEQFF.

J is TRBJ2-2 and V is TRBV19; D may be TRBD1 (6 bases). The CDR3 has 16 amino acids. In germline, CDR1 is LNHDA, CDR2 SQIVND (reference sequence). V lost 9 bases to trimming and J lost 0 bases, with 17 bases between them. CDR3 DNA: TGTGCCAGCCTGGGTTACGGGACAACGAACACCGGGGAGCTGTTTTTT. Protein product: CASLGYGTTNTGELFF.

The chain links TRBV2 to TRBJ2-7; 9 bases match TRBD1. The CDR3 sequence is 12 residues long. Germline-derived CDR1 and CDR2 are SNHLY and FYNNEI. V gave up 6 bases and J gave up 5 bases; unmatched junction bases: 2. CDR3 nucleotide sequence: TGTGCCAGCAGGGGACAGGGAAACGAGCAGTACTTC. Its translation is CASRGQGNEQYF. The full variable domain, its missing parts supplied by reference TRBV2 and TRBJ2-7, is EPEVTQTPSHQVTQMGQEVILRCVPISNHLYFYWYRQILGQKVEFLVSFYNNEISEKSEIFDDQFSVERPDGSNFTLKIRSTKLEDSAMYFCASRGQGNEQYFGPGTRLTVT.